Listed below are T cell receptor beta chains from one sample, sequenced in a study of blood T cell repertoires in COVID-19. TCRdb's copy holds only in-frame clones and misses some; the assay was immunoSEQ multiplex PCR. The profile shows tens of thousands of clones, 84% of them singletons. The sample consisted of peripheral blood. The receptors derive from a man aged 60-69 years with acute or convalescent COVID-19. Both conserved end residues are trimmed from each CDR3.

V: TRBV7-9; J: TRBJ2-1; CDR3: ASSPPGLAGLSSYNEQF
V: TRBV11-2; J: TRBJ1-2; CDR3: ASSRDSAYGYT
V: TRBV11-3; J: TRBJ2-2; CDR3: ASSLSGYFRTGELF
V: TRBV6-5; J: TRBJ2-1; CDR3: ASSSPQGSLYNEQF
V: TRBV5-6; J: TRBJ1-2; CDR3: ASSLSTPYYGYT
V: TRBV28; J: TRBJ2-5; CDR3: ASSLPGKETQY
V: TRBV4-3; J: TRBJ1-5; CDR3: ASGRGSGNQPQH
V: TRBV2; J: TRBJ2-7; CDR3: ASTRDSNSYEQY
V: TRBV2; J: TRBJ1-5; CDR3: ASTELPGGPQH
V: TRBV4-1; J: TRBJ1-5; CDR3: ASSQGLGTDFNQPQH
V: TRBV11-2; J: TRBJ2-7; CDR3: ASSPTSYEQY
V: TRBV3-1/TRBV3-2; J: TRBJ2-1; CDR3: ASSQDGTSGGAYEQF
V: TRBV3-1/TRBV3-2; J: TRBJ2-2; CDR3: ASSQGLAGGFTTGELF
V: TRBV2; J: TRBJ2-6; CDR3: ASSARAGASGANVLT
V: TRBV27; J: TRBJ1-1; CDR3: ASSPGQGRMNTEAF
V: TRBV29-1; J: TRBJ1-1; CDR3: SVEDPGVPEAF
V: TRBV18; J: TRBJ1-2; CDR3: ASSPVGGYGYT
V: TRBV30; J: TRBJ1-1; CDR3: AWSKFTGVSEAF
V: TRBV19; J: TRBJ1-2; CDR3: ASSRDRTNYGYT
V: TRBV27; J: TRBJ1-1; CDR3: ASRGGARTEAF
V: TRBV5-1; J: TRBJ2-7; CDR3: ASSLDGWGLGEQY
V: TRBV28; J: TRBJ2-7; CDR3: ASSFPSHEGGEQY
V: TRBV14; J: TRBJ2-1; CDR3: ASSQSTASTEQF
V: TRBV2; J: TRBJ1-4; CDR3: ASSPRDRGLATNEKLF
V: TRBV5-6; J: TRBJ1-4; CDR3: ASSPRGGEKLF
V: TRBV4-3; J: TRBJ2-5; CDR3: ASSQESPRGPLYQETQY
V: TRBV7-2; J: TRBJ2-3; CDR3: ASSLVTGGTDTQY
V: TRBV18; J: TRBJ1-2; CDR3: ASSLTGGDYGYT
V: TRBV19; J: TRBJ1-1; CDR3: ASSGTVNTEAF
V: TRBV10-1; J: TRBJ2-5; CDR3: ARPGQGASETQY
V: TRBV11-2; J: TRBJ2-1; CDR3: ARARGEQF
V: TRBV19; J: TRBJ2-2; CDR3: ASSQQVLYSGELF
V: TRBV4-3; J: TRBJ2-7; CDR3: ASSQGVGRDEQY
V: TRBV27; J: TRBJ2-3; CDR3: ASSLGSGFADTQY
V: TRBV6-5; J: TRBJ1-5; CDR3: ASSYSFQSNQPQH
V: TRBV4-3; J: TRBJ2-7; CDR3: ASSQDVQGAYEQY
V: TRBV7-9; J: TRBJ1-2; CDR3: ASSLDGTRDGYT
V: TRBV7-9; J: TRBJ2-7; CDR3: ASSFSGTGSPLEQY
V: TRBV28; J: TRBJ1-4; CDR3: ASIPRRGLNEKLF
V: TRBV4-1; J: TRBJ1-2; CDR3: ASSQPDRRNGYT
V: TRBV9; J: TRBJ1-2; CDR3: ASSVGGTNYGYT